This TCR beta chain was recorded in a study of CD8+ T cells in alopecia areata (dated by TCRdb to 2017 to 2018). Some background on the complete study: In both human patients and the C3H/HeJ mouse model, the study applied high-throughput TCRbeta sequencing to look at T cell clonal expansion in alopecia areata. On the human side, TCRbeta sequencing was run on scalp tissue and on sorted CD4+ and CD8+ peripheral blood T cells from healthy controls and from alopecia areata patients with either patchy or totalis/universalis disease. Scalp clonality was compared among normal scalp (n=4), patchy alopecia areata scalp (n=8), and alopecia totalis/universalis scalp (n=8). The RNA source kit depended on sample type: the PAXgene miRNA kit for fixed scalp, the miRNeasy kit for PBMCs, and the RNeasy kit for mouse skin. immunoSEQ multiplex PCR using 35 Vbeta forward primers and 13 Jbeta reverse primers was used to amplify TCRbeta CDR3 regions. Overall results and qualifications from the work: Compared with normal scalp, lesional scalp, particularly in alopecia totalis/universalis, had higher clonality and more expanded CD8+ clones, which suggests antigenic drive. Unlike mouse skin, which is dominated by gammadelta T cells, normal human skin has resident alphabeta T cells that are also sequenced, and this complicates analysis of the scalp TCR repertoire. Shared TCR sequences between patients were less evident than in mice, which may be partly attributable to HLA diversity in the patient population.

The CDR3, from cysteine to phenylalanine, totals 18 residues. The only DNA kept is the CDR3, 54 bases in frame from the first base. V drops 1 base and J drops 1 base, leaving 17 bases in between. As encoded in the germline V gene, CDR1 is SGHAT while CDR2 is FQNNGV. PBMCs were isolated by density centrifugation and stained for CD3, CD4 and CD8, after which CD4+ and CD8+ T cells were sorted on a FACSAria. Unaffected controls provided scalp biopsies and blood samples. Receptor libraries were prepared by the immunoSEQ multiplex PCR assay. RNA was extracted from all samples and reverse transcribed into cDNA as template for TCR sequencing. First-strand cDNA was synthesized with SuperScript III using a 2:1 mix of oligo-dT and random hexamers. A synthetic immune receptor repertoire was used to gauge amplification bias, and whatever bias remained was removed computationally. The paper's processing steps were these. Raw reads were preprocessed to remove errors, and CDR3 was defined according to IMGT conventions as the region from the conserved cysteine to phenylalanine. To get clonality, Shannon entropy was normalized by log2 of the number of productive unique TCRs and the result was subtracted from 1. CD4 or CD8 identity of scalp clones was inferred by cross-referencing scalp TCRbeta sequences with sorted blood CD4 and CD8 repertoires. This is the immuneACCESS table as TCRdb keeps it, with only in-frame sequences that have V and J called. A part of the clones is gone; compared with another copy, unresolved V genes explain less than half, and the rest is unexplained. V and J calls and clone size come straight from that table; D and trimming were deduced from the DNA. Here the sample has about 120,000 clones; 55% to 65% occur a single time. Around 3% of the sample is in the top ten clones.

As for this clone: Its antigen is currently not known. Base qualities are missing; no much larger clone stands one base away.

This chain joins TRBV11-2 to TRBJ1-5, with a tentative D gene TRBD1 over 5 matching bases. This TCR was recovered from a human donor in good health. The specimen sequenced was CD4+ T cells sorted from blood. The nucleotides are TGTGCCAGCAGCTTAGGTGGAGGCAGGGCCGTGAGCAATCAGCCCCAGCATTTT. Translated, it reads CASSLGGGRAVSNQPQHF.